Following are 21 T cell receptor beta chains from one sample sequenced in a study of chemoradiotherapy in HPV16-positive cancers. The data were produced by immunoSEQ multiplex PCR, yet TCRdb's version contains in-frame clones alone and is incomplete. The sample records 25,000 to 35,000 clones, more than 75% being singletons. Source: blood, taken from a patient who underwent chemoradiotherapy. The receptors here all came from a human donor with HPV-associated anogenital cancer.

The chain is built from TRBV23-1 and TRBJ1-1; 7 bases match TRBD1. TRBV23-1 is recorded as an ORF, its role being uncertain. J was trimmed by 3 bases and V by 4 bases; bases with no gene match: 11. This CDR3 comprises 16 residues. The CDR3 DNA reads as TGCGCCAGCAGTCCCAGAAATCAGGGGGAGGACACTGAAGCTTTCTTT. This codes for CASSPRNQGEDTEAFF.

V and J are TRBV11-2 and TRBJ2-1; D might be TRBD1 or TRBD2, each matching 6 bases. This CDR3 is built from 16 residues. Trimming took off 1 base at V and 9 bases at J, with 19 bases between the two ends. CDR1 is SGHAT, CDR2 FQNNGV, per germline. CDR3 loop: CASSLAVGGTSGEQFF. Here the CDR3 DNA reads TGTGCCAGCAGCTTAGCGGTAGGGGGGACATCGGGTGAGCAGTTCTTC.

The rearrangement links TRBV11-3 to TRBJ2-1; D possibly corresponds to TRBD1 (5 bases). V gave up 2 bases and J gave up 7 bases, with 12 bases separating them. CDR1 is SGHNT, CDR2 YENEEA, per germline. This CDR3 is built from 14 residues. The CDR3 region is CASSLSRAANEQFF. CDR3 DNA: TGTGCCAGCAGCTTATCCAGGGCTGCGAATGAGCAGTTCTTC.

The chain carries TRBV25-1 and TRBJ1-1, with D perhaps TRBD1 (6 bases). The CDR3 extends over 13 amino acids. Germline V lookup: CDR1 MGHDK, CDR2 SYGVNS. V was trimmed by 7 bases and J by 3 bases, leaving 12 bases between them. In nucleotides, the CDR3 is TGTGCCAGCATAAACAGGGTAGACACTGAAGCTTTCTTT. This gives the protein CASINRVDTEAFF.

The CDR3 DNA sequence: TGTGCCAGCAGCCTCTTGGACTACGCTAGCACAGATACGCAGTATTTT. Amino acids: CASSLLDYASTDTQYF. The chain carries TRBV7-9 and TRBJ2-3; maybe TRBD2 (6 bases). CDR1 and CDR2 (germline): SEHNR, FQNEAQ (reference sequence). The CDR3 spans 16 residues. V shed 5 bases and J shed 0 bases, with 15 bases lying between them.

The gene calls are TRBV11-2 and TRBJ1-2; D call uncertain. V was pared by 1 base and J by 5 bases, with 11 bases between. Germline V CDR1 and CDR2: SGHAT, FQNNGV. The CDR3 runs 14 residues. The CDR3 sequence: CASSLGLDVYGYTF. The DNA of the CDR3 is TGTGCCAGCAGCTTAGGCTTAGACGTTTATGGCTACACCTTC.

This clone was found once. This sequence joins TRBV27 and TRBJ1-4; 9 bases agree with TRBD1. In germline, CDR1 is MNHEY, CDR2 SMNVEV (reference sequence). Germline trimming cut 6 bases from V and 8 bases from J; bases unmatched to any gene: 13. The CDR3 totals 16 residues. The DNA for the CDR3 is TGTGCCAGCAGCCTTATAACAGGGGGCTTGCAGGAAAAACTGTTTTTT. Its translation is CASSLITGGLQEKLFF.

J is TRBJ2-3 and V is TRBV5-1; D gene unclear. CDR1 and CDR2 (germline): SGHRS, YFSETQ. CDR3 length: 15 amino acids. V was pared by 2 bases and J by 1 base, with 11 bases between. The DNA for the CDR3 is TGCGCCAGCAGCTTACGGCAGCTGGGCACAGATACGCAGTATTTT. Translated: CASSLRQLGTDTQYF.

V and J are TRBV11-2 and TRBJ1-1; D remains unclear. The CDR3 covers 13 residues. V lost 2 bases to trimming and J lost 4 bases, with 8 bases between them. CDR1 and CDR2 from the germline V gene are SGHAT and FQNNGV. The CDR3, as DNA: TGTGCCAGCAGCTTAACTGCCTCCACTGAAGCTTTCTTT. Its protein is CASSLTASTEAFF.

The rearrangement links TRBV5-8 to TRBJ2-3; D may be TRBD2 (6 bases). V lost 5 bases to trimming and J lost 7 bases, with 11 bases between them. Germline V gene data show CDR1 as SGHTS and CDR2 as YDEGEE. This CDR3 region has 12 residues. The CDR3 loop is CASSWGVNTQYF. For the CDR3, the DNA is TGTGCCAGCAGTTGGGGGGTTAATACGCAGTATTTT.

This clone was detected only once. The CDR3 sequence: CASSAIEGGLQETQYF. DNA for the CDR3: TGTGCCAGCAGCGCGATAGAGGGGGGTTTACAAGAGACCCAGTACTTC. The chain couples TRBV5-8 to TRBJ2-5; the D gene could be TRBD1 or TRBD2 (6 bases each). Trimming removed 4 bases at V and 2 bases at J, with 18 bases between. Germline lookup yields CDR1 SGHTS and CDR2 YDEGEE. The CDR3 extends over 16 amino acids.

The chain joins TRBV6-5 to TRBJ2-5; D is perhaps TRBD2 (7 bases). The CDR3 runs 14 residues. Germline loops: CDR1 MNHEY, CDR2 SVGAGI. V dropped 6 bases and J dropped 2 bases, with 13 bases sitting between them. The CDR3 region is CASRGGVEQETQYF. The DNA for the CDR3 is TGTGCCAGCAGAGGGGGGGTTGAGCAAGAGACCCAGTACTTC.

The rearrangement uses TRBV27 and TRBJ1-4; D not certain. The CDR3 runs 14 residues. V gave up 3 bases and J gave up 4 bases, with 9 bases separating them. The germline CDR1 and CDR2 sequences are MNHEY and SMNVEV (reference sequence). CDR3: CASSFRGGNEKLFF. CDR3 bases: TGTGCCAGCAGTTTTCGCGGTGGTAATGAAAAACTGTTTTTT.

This clone appeared a few times. The gene calls are TRBV5-4 and TRBJ2-7; D might be TRBD1 (5 bases). The CDR3 totals 13 residues. From germline, CDR1 is SGHNT and CDR2 YYREEE (reference sequence). Deletions cut 4 bases from V and 3 bases from J, with 11 bases between. The DNA of the CDR3 is TGTGCCAGCAGCAGTACAGGTCGCTACGAGCAGTACTTC. It encodes CASSSTGRYEQYF. The full variable domain, its missing parts supplied by reference TRBV5-4 and TRBJ2-7, is ETGVTQSPTHLIKTRGQQVTLRCSSQSGHNTVSWYQQALGQGPQFIFQYYREEENGRGNFPPRFSGLQFPNYSSELNVNALELDDSALYLCASSSTGRYEQYFGPGTRLTVT.

The genes are TRBV7-9 and TRBJ1-1, with 9 bases identical to TRBD1. The V gene's germline CDR1 is SEHNR and CDR2 FQNEAQ (reference sequence). The V and J ends lost 1 base and 4 bases, in that order; junction bases with no gene match: 10. The CDR3 runs to 17 residues. CDR3 amino acids: CASSLVPLGQGTTEAFF. The CDR3 DNA reads TGTGCCAGCAGCTTAGTTCCGCTCGGACAGGGGACCACTGAAGCTTTCTTT.

This clone appeared a single time. V usage is TRBV7-2 and J usage is TRBJ1-4, with 10 bases lining up with TRBD1. This CDR3 spans 14 amino acids. Germline assignment: CDR1 SGHTA and CDR2 FQGNSA. V was clipped by 8 bases and J by 7 bases; unmatched bases: 7. CDR3 residues: CASGQTGGPEKLFF. CDR3 DNA: TGTGCCAGCGGTCAGACAGGGGGCCCTGAAAAACTGTTTTTT.

The chain uses TRBV19 and TRBJ1-2; TRBD1 might be the D (5 bases). Germline assignment: CDR1 LNHDA and CDR2 SQIVND (reference sequence). Trimming removed 6 bases from V and 4 bases from J, with 15 bases in between. There are 14 residues in the CDR3. The CDR3 nucleotides read TGTGCCAGTAGGGGGGACCGAGATTTCTATGGCTACACCTTC. Residues: CASRGDRDFYGYTF.

The chain employs TRBV6-1 and TRBJ1-1; maybe TRBD1 (6 bases). Germline CDR1 is MNHNS and CDR2 is SASEGT. The length of the CDR3 is 14 residues. V was shortened by 6 bases and J by 1 base, with 12 bases between the two germline ends. The CDR3 sequence: CASRTGQKNTEAFF. The CDR3 DNA reads TGTGCCAGCAGAACGGGACAAAAGAACACTGAAGCTTTCTTT.

The chain has TRBV2 and TRBJ1-2; D uncertain. The CDR3 consists of 14 residues. Looked up from germline, CDR1 is SNHLY and CDR2 is FYNNEI. Deletions cut 8 bases from V and 0 bases from J, with 13 bases between. CDR3 protein: CASVTDLANYGYTF. CDR3 coding DNA: TGTGCCAGCGTAACCGACTTAGCTAACTATGGCTACACCTTC.

The J gene is TRBJ2-7, the V gene TRBV5-8; the D is unclear. V was pared by 4 bases and J by 7 bases, with 15 bases between. Germline V CDR1 and CDR2: SGHTS, YDEGEE. The CDR3 loop spans 13 amino acids. Here the CDR3 DNA reads TGTGCCAGCAGCGATGGACCCATTGGAGAGCAGTACGTC. This gives the protein CASSDGPIGEQYV.

This clone was picked up a small number of times. This chain links TRBV6-1 with TRBJ2-7, with a possible D match to TRBD1 (6 bases). Per germline, CDR1 MNHNS and CDR2 SASEGT. This CDR3 region has 14 residues. Trimming took 5 bases from V and 4 from J, leaving 15 bases between them. In DNA form, the CDR3 reads TGTGCCAGCAGTCGCCAGGACAGCCTTTACGAGCAGTACGTC. Amino acid sequence: CASSRQDSLYEQYV.